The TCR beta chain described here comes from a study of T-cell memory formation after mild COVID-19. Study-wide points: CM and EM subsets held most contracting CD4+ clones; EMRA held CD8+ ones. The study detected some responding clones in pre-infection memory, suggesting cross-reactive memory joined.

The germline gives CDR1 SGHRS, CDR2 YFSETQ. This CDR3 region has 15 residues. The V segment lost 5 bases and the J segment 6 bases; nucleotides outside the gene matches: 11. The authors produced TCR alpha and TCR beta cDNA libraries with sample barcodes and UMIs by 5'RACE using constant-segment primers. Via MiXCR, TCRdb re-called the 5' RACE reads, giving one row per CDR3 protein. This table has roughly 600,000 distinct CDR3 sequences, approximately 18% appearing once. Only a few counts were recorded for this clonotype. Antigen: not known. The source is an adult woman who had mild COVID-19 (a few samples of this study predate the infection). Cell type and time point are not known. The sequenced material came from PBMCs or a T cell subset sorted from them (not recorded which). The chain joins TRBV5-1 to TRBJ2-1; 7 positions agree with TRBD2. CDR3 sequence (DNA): TGCGCCAGCAGGATGGTGGTCTCGGGGGGCAATGAGCAGTTCTTC. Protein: CASRMVVSGGNEQFF.